A selection of T cell receptor beta chains follows, all from one sample in a study of blood T cell repertoires in COVID-19. Some clones are missing from TCRdb's copy, which holds only in-frame ones; the method was immunoSEQ multiplex PCR. The profile shows roughly 250,000 clones, roughly 80% of them singletons. Sequences were obtained from peripheral blood. The receptors were sampled from a woman in her 70s with acute or convalescent COVID-19. The CDR3 runs from the conserved cysteine through the conserved F or W.

cdr3_length	j_call	v_call	cdr3_aa
15	TRBJ1-2	TRBV4-2	CASSQDDSKRYGYTF
15	TRBJ2-1	TRBV18	CASSPTRDRPNEQFF
14	TRBJ1-6	TRBV14	CASSHQTGISPLHF
17	TRBJ1-2	TRBV5-1	CASSSQPGQAQSYGYTF
17	TRBJ2-7	TRBV10-1	CASSAGLAVFEAYEQYF
15	TRBJ1-3	TRBV18	CASSFGQHSGNTIYF
16	TRBJ1-6	TRBV7-9	CASSYQTGTGSSPLHF
15	TRBJ2-6	TRBV4-3	CASSQGHSGANVLTF
15	TRBJ1-5	TRBV7-2	CASSFRGTINQPQHF
17	TRBJ1-5	TRBV20-1	CSASRRTGVPSGQPQHF
13	TRBJ1-6	TRBV19	CASSTSGGSPLHF
18	TRBJ1-4	TRBV4-3	CASSPSGAGTTGGEKLFF
14	TRBJ2-7	TRBV9	CASSGQEFAYEQYF
15	TRBJ1-3	TRBV9	CASSVESRAGNTIYF
15	TRBJ1-6	TRBV30	CAWSVGNSYNSPLHF
17	TRBJ2-3	TRBV4-1	CASSQERTSGGADTQYF
17	TRBJ2-1	TRBV10-3	CAISDLSGGGARNEQFF
13	TRBJ1-2	TRBV20-1	CSASSRSLYGYTF
13	TRBJ1-1	TRBV10-1	CASSESGVPEAFF